A selection of T cell receptor beta chains follows, all from one sample in a study of blood T cell repertoires in COVID-19. TCRdb's copy holds only in-frame clones and misses some; the assay was immunoSEQ multiplex PCR. The sample yields roughly 150,000 clones, approximately 82% seen once. Sequences were obtained from peripheral blood. The origin of the receptors is a woman in her seventies who had recovered from COVID-19. Both conserved end residues are part of each CDR3. A D gene is named only where the DNA matches it firmly. Not all rows give a size; the values are once, few, many and, for expanded clones, a class.

v_gene	abundance	j_gene	d_gene	CDR3aa	CDR3nt
TRBV28	.	TRBJ2-7	TRBD2	CASSPPVGSGRAYEQYF	TGTGCCAGCAGTCCCCCAGTCGGTAGCGGGAGGGCCTACGAGCAGTACTTC
TRBV4-2	once	TRBJ1-1	.	CASSPGVENTEAFF	TGTGCCAGCAGCCCGGGGGTGGAGAACACTGAAGCTTTCTTT
TRBV11-2	.	TRBJ2-3	TRBD2	CASTPGGGTDTQYF	TGTGCCAGCACCCCGGGGGGGGGCACAGATACGCAGTATTTT
TRBV7-2	.	TRBJ2-7	.	CASSRQGASGEGTTYEQYF	TGTGCCAGCAGCCGCCAGGGGGCTAGCGGAGAGGGAACCACCTACGAGCAGTACTTC
TRBV28	.	TRBJ1-2	.	CASRSPGRGGYTF	TGTGCCAGCAGGTCACCAGGGCGGGGCGGCTACACCTTC
TRBV15	.	TRBJ2-7	TRBD2	CATSRGGGRTYEQYF	TGTGCCACCAGCAGAGGGGGCGGGAGGACCTACGAGCAGTACTTC
TRBV10-3	.	TRBJ1-1	.	CAISEFGRLNTEAFF	TGTGCCATCAGTGAGTTCGGCAGGCTGAACACTGAAGCTTTCTTT
TRBV5-1	.	TRBJ1-2	TRBD1	CASLETGAGGYTF	TGCGCCAGCCTCGAGACAGGGGCGGGTGGCTACACCTTC
TRBV2	.	TRBJ1-2	.	CASSPAGATNYGYTF	TGTGCCAGCTCCCCGGCAGGGGCCACTAACTATGGCTACACCTTC
TRBV6-2/TRBV6-3	.	TRBJ1-2	TRBD1	CASSRWDSIAYGYTF	TGTGCCAGCAGTAGATGGGACAGTATCGCCTATGGCTACACCTTC
TRBV5-1	.	TRBJ2-2	TRBD2	CASSLAPLAGGPGELFF	TGCGCCAGCAGCTTGGCCCCCCTAGCGGGAGGGCCCGGGGAGCTGTTTTTT
TRBV7-3	.	TRBJ2-3	.	CASTSGSNTDTQYF	TGTGCCAGCACCTCGGGGAGTAACACAGATACGCAGTATTTT
TRBV18	.	TRBJ1-1	.	CASSPRGGRTEAFF	TGTGCCAGCTCACCACGGGGGGGGCGAACTGAAGCTTTCTTT
TRBV18	.	TRBJ1-6	.	CASSPDRTSPLHF	TGTGCCAGCTCACCCGACAGGACGTCACCCCTCCACTTT
TRBV28	.	TRBJ2-7	.	CASSLGGGLEQYF	TGTGCCAGCAGTTTAGGGGGGGGCCTTGAGCAGTACTTC
TRBV5-1	.	TRBJ1-1	TRBD1	CASSASRDRGGTEAFF	TGCGCCAGCAGCGCCTCAAGGGACAGGGGCGGCACTGAAGCTTTCTTT
TRBV9	once	TRBJ2-2	TRBD2	CASSGRTSRNTGELFF	TGTGCCAGCAGCGGGCGGACTAGCCGGAACACCGGGGAGCTGTTTTTT
TRBV3-1/TRBV3-2	.	TRBJ2-3	.	CASTPPGTDTQYF	TGTGCCAGCACTCCGCCGGGCACAGATACGCAGTATTTT
TRBV30	.	TRBJ2-2	.	CAWSTRSGELFF	TGTGCCTGGAGCACTAGGTCCGGGGAGCTGTTTTTT
TRBV11-2	.	TRBJ1-1	.	CASSLVGTGGTEAFF	TGTGCCAGCAGCTTAGTTGGGACCGGGGGCACTGAAGCTTTCTTT
TRBV5-4	.	TRBJ1-4	.	CASSFPGINEKLFF	TGTGCCAGCAGCTTCCCGGGGATAAATGAAAAACTGTTTTTT
TRBV6-5	.	TRBJ1-1	.	CASGGGTPNTEAFF	TGTGCCAGCGGCGGGGGGACACCAAACACTGAAGCTTTCTTT
TRBV18	.	TRBJ2-1	TRBD1	CASSTGVGEQFF	TGTGCCAGCTCGACAGGGGTAGGTGAGCAGTTCTTC
TRBV20-1	.	TRBJ2-2	TRBD2	CSASGQLALTGELFF	TGCAGTGCTAGTGGCCAACTAGCGCTCACCGGGGAGCTGTTTTTT
TRBV9	few	TRBJ1-1	.	CASSVLGSPVRGAFF	TGTGCCAGCAGCGTATTAGGCAGCCCAGTCAGAGGAGCTTTCTTT
TRBV19	.	TRBJ1-2	.	CASSIEASIYGYTF	TGTGCCAGTAGTATAGAGGCTTCGATCTATGGCTACACCTTC
TRBV7-9	once	TRBJ2-5	.	CASSLWRGGQETQYF	TGTGCCAGCAGCTTATGGAGAGGGGGTCAAGAGACCCAGTACTTC
TRBV27	.	TRBJ2-1	.	CASSLRRGNEQFF	TGTGCCAGCAGTTTGAGGCGGGGCAATGAGCAGTTCTTC
TRBV9	.	TRBJ2-7	.	CASSAGISPSYEQYF	TGTGCCAGCAGCGCCGGGATAAGCCCTTCCTACGAGCAGTACTTC